This T cell receptor (beta chain) was recovered during a study of cytomegalovirus exposure and HLA in healthy donors. Overall study findings and caveats: Cytomegalovirus-associated TCR beta chains were listed, numbering some 170. That first-cohort TCR clusters tended to co-occur in the roughly 130 validation repertoires was found in a later analysis.

The CDR3 has 18 residues. The V gene's germline CDR1 is LNHNV and CDR2 YYDKDF (reference sequence). V lost 2 bases and J lost 3, with 22 bases in between. The donors formed part of the roughly 120-subject validation cohort, distinct from the roughly 700-subject first cohort. Sequenced by immunoSEQ multiplex PCR; TCRdb stores in-frame clones only, minus some. Of over 100,000 clones listed, 75% to 90% are singletons. Notes on this clone: Its matching antigen is unknown.

The receptor's source is a woman aged 18-29 years in good health and CMV-seronegative. Sequenced input: PBMCs. This chain links TRBV15 with TRBJ2-5; a possible D gene is TRBD2 (5 bases). The CDR3 is CATSRLGRRGGLEETQYF. The CDR3 DNA is TGTGCCACCAGCAGATTAGGACGCCGAGGAGGTTTAGAAGAGACCCAGTACTTC.